This T cell receptor (beta chain) was identified in a study of read filtering for tumor transcriptome and immune sequencing. General study results and limits: The CD138-negative fraction was mixed bone marrow immune cells, not pure T cells. Approximately 79% of IR-seq clonotypes had a single read, yet these held approximately 4% of reads.

This clonotype was recorded at least ten times. Its antigen remains unidentified. From approximately 400 ng of RNA, a library with molecular barcoded alpha/delta and beta/gamma adaptors was made. TCRdb reanalysed the reads using MiXCR and keeps one entry per CDR3 protein. Of fewer than 35,000 distinct CDR3 sequences in the sample, less than 20% were seen once. Per germline, CDR1 LGHDT and CDR2 YNNKEL (reference sequence). The CDR3 runs to 17 residues. V trimming: 0 bases; J trimming: 3 bases; junction bases outside the gene matches: 6. Sequencing used a population of CD138-negative cells sorted from bone marrow. The chain links TRBV3-1 to TRBJ2-4; 9 bases are a match to TRBD2. This clonotype originated in a donor aged 40 or over with multiple myeloma. Here the CDR3 reads CASSQDFSSGNKNIQYF. The CDR3 DNA follows: TGTGCCAGCAGCCAAGATTTCTCTAGCGGGAACAAAAACATTCAGTACTTC.